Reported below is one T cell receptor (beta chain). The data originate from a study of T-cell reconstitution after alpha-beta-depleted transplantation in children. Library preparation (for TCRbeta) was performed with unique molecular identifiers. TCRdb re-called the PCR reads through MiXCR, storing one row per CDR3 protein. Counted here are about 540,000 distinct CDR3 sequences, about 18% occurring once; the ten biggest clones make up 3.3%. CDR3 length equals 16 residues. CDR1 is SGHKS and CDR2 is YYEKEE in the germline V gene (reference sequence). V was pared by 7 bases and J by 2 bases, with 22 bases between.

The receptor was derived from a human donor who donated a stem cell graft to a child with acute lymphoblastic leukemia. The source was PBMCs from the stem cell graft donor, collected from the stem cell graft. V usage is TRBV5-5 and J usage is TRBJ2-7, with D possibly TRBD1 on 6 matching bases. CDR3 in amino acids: CASCLSKGQIPYEQYF. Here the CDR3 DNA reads TGTGCCAGCTGTTTATCAAAGGGACAAATCCCCTACGAGCAGTACTTC.